This T cell receptor (beta chain) came from a study of response to subunit inactivated influenza vaccine. Germline loops: CDR1 SGHTA, CDR2 FQGNSA. The CDR3 runs 15 residues. The V gene lost 5 bases and the J gene lost 4 bases, with 17 bases spanning the gap. A note on this clonotype: What it recognizes is unknown.

TCRdb processed the RT-PCR reads anew with MiXCR; each CDR3 protein has one entry. The data show 530,000 or so distinct CDR3 sequences, 25% seen once. Study-level findings and limits: It was the authors' suggestion that each seasonal influenza vaccination recruits few new T cells.

The rearrangement uses TRBV7-2 and TRBJ2-5; D is perhaps TRBD1 (6 bases). The clonotype was recovered from a man aged 45 to 65 who received an inactivated influenza vaccine. The sample was CD4+ T cells sorted from PBMCs, taken approximately 5 days after vaccination. CDR3 coding DNA: TGTGCCAGCAGCCCAGACAGGTACCCAGGAGAGACCCAGTACTTC. Its protein product is CASSPDRYPGETQYF.